These T cell receptor beta chains were read from a single sample in a study of blood T cell repertoires in COVID-19. Repertoires were generated with immunoSEQ multiplex PCR, while TCRdb's copy carries only in-frame clones and drops some. The sample has 150,000 to 200,000 clones, more than 70% seen once. The sample consisted of PBMCs or T cells enriched from blood (not recorded which). These TCRs come from a man aged 40-49 years who had recovered from COVID-19. Both conserved end residues are part of each CDR3. The order of the fields is CDR3 DNA, CDR3 protein, J gene, clone size, V gene, D gene. The D gene is left open where the match is weak. Rows give clone size only sometimes, using once, few, many, or a class for an expanded clone.

TGTGCCAGCAGCCTAGGCGTCTTGAAGTACTTC | CASSLGVLKYF | TRBJ2-7 | NA | TRBV12-3/TRBV12-4 | NA
TGCGCCAGCAGCCTAGGACAGGGAAACACAGATACGCAGTATTTT | CASSLGQGNTDTQYF | TRBJ2-3 | NA | TRBV5-1 | TRBD1
TGCGCCAGCACCTCACTAGGGGGGGACGCCTACGAGCAGTACTTC | CASTSLGGDAYEQYF | TRBJ2-7 | NA | TRBV4-1 | NA
TGCGCCAGCAGCTTGGTGCGGGGCATGAACACTGAAGCTTTCTTT | CASSLVRGMNTEAFF | TRBJ1-1 | NA | TRBV5-1 | NA
TGCGCCAGCAGTCCGAAAGCGGGGGGGTCCTACAATGAGCAGTTCTTC | CASSPKAGGSYNEQFF | TRBJ2-1 | NA | TRBV23-1 | TRBD2
TGTGCCAGCTCACCACAAGCCGGGACAGGGGTTAATGGCTACACCTTC | CASSPQAGTGVNGYTF | TRBJ1-2 | NA | TRBV18 | TRBD1
TGTGCCAGCAGCCAAGACTGGACTAGCAACGGGGAGCTGTTTTTT | CASSQDWTSNGELFF | TRBJ2-2 | NA | TRBV14 | TRBD2
TGCGCCAGCAGCCTAGAAACGGATACGCAGTATTTT | CASSLETDTQYF | TRBJ2-3 | NA | TRBV5-1 | NA
TGTGCCAGTAGTACCCTCCCGACTAGCACGACAGGGACCCAGTACTTC | CASSTLPTSTTGTQYF | TRBJ2-5 | NA | TRBV19 | NA
TGTGCCAGCAGCGTAGCTGGACAGGCCAGGGATACGCAGTATTTT | CASSVAGQARDTQYF | TRBJ2-3 | NA | TRBV9 | TRBD1
TGCAGCGTGAAGGCAGGCTCTGGAAACACCATATATTTT | CSVKAGSGNTIYF | TRBJ1-3 | NA | TRBV29-1 | NA
TGCGCCAGCAGCCAACCTCGGGGACAGGTCAACACTGAAGCTTTCTTT | CASSQPRGQVNTEAFF | TRBJ1-1 | NA | TRBV4-1 | TRBD1
TGTGCCAGCAGCCCCGGGACAGGGGCTTCGGGTACTGAAGCTTTCTTT | CASSPGTGASGTEAFF | TRBJ1-1 | NA | TRBV7-8 | TRBD1
TGCGCCAGCAGGGCCGGGACAGGCTCTTTCTATGGCTACACCTTC | CASRAGTGSFYGYTF | TRBJ1-2 | NA | TRBV5-1 | TRBD1
TGTGCCAGCAGCCAACAGGGGTGGGAAAAACTGTTTTTT | CASSQQGWEKLFF | TRBJ1-4 | once | TRBV2 | TRBD1
TGTGCCAGCTCACCGGGACTAGCGAGCAATGAGCAGTTCTTC | CASSPGLASNEQFF | TRBJ2-1 | once | TRBV18 | TRBD2
TGTGCCAGCAGGAGCGACAGCTATCTGAACACTGAAGCTTTCTTT | CASRSDSYLNTEAFF | TRBJ1-1 | NA | TRBV6-5 | NA
TGTGCCAGCAGCTCCCGGGACAGACAAGAGACCCAGTACTTC | CASSSRDRQETQYF | TRBJ2-5 | NA | TRBV5-4 | TRBD1
TGTGCCAGCAGCTTAAAGGCTAGCGGGGTCACCGGGGAGCTGTTTTTT | CASSLKASGVTGELFF | TRBJ2-2 | NA | TRBV7-2 | TRBD2
TGTGCCAGTGACAGGGGGCGCCCCAATAGCAATCAGCCCCAGCATTTT | CASDRGRPNSNQPQHF | TRBJ1-5 | once | TRBV19 | TRBD1
TGTGCCAGCAGTGAAGACATCTATGGCTACACCTTC | CASSEDIYGYTF | TRBJ1-2 | few | TRBV6-1 | NA
TGTGCCAGCAATAGCCCCGGGACAGGGGATGGCTACACCTTC | CASNSPGTGDGYTF | TRBJ1-2 | NA | TRBV19 | TRBD1
TGTGCCAGCAGCTTAGGACAGAACAATCAGCCCCAGCATTTT | CASSLGQNNQPQHF | TRBJ1-5 | NA | TRBV5-6 | NA
TGTGCCAGCAGCAGTACGGGAGGTCCAACTAATGAAAAACTGTTTTTT | CASSSTGGPTNEKLFF | TRBJ1-4 | few | TRBV21-1 | NA
TGTGCCAGCAGCCCCCCTGGGGGGGGGAGAGAGACCCAGTACTTC | CASSPPGGGRETQYF | TRBJ2-5 | few | TRBV7-9 | TRBD2
TGTGCCAGCGAGCTTGCGGGGCTTGACTATGGCTACACCTTC | CASELAGLDYGYTF | TRBJ1-2 | NA | TRBV19 | NA
TGTGCCAGCAGACGGGGACAGGAGACCCAGTACTTC | CASRRGQETQYF | TRBJ2-5 | once | TRBV5-8 | TRBD1
TGTGCCTGGAGTGTACAAGCGACCGGGGAGCTGTTTTTT | CAWSVQATGELFF | TRBJ2-2 | NA | TRBV30 | NA
TGTGCCAGCAGCTTGTACAGGGTAAGCGAGCAGTACTTC | CASSLYRVSEQYF | TRBJ2-7 | NA | TRBV5-6 | NA
TGTGCCTGGAGCCTCGGGACAGCAACTAATGAAAAACTGTTTTTT | CAWSLGTATNEKLFF | TRBJ1-4 | once | TRBV30 | TRBD1
TGTGCTAGTGGTTTGGCGGACAGGCAGCCCCAGCATTTT | CASGLADRQPQHF | TRBJ1-5 | few | TRBV12-5 | TRBD1
TGTGCCAGCAGCTTAGTAGGATCAGGGGCTGAAGCTTTCTTT | CASSLVGSGAEAFF | TRBJ1-1 | NA | TRBV7-2 | NA
TGTGCCAGCAGCTTAAACCCGACTCCTAACTATGGCTACACCTTC | CASSLNPTPNYGYTF | TRBJ1-2 | NA | TRBV7-2 | NA
TGCGCCAGCACCCTTATAAATCCTAACTATGGCTACACCTTC | CASTLINPNYGYTF | TRBJ1-2 | few | TRBV5-1 | NA
TGTGCCAGCAGTTACTCGAGGCAGGGGGCCGCTGAAGCTTTCTTT | CASSYSRQGAAEAFF | TRBJ1-1 | NA | TRBV6-6 | TRBD1
TGTGCCAGCGGCCGGTCCGGGGTTAACTATGGCTACACCTTC | CASGRSGVNYGYTF | TRBJ1-2 | few | TRBV2 | NA
TGTGCCAGCAGTTACTCGCGTCACCTTTCTGGAAACACCATATATTTT | CASSYSRHLSGNTIYF | TRBJ1-3 | NA | TRBV6-5 | NA
TGTGCCAGCAGCCCCCAGGGGGGTAGCGGGGGGGCCCATGAGAACACCGGGGAGCTGTTTTTT | CASSPQGGSGGAHENTGELFF | TRBJ2-2 | NA | TRBV21-1 | NA
TGCGCCAGCTGCCAGCGGGGGGCTTCAGATACGCAGTATTTT | CASCQRGASDTQYF | TRBJ2-3 | NA | TRBV10-2 | TRBD2
TGTGCCAGCAGCCAAAGGCGGGGAGGGAACACCGGGGAGCTGTTTTTT | CASSQRRGGNTGELFF | TRBJ2-2 | NA | TRBV3-1/TRBV3-2 | NA
TGTGCCAGCAGCTTTACAGGCGAAAGTGGGGAGCAGTACTTC | CASSFTGESGEQYF | TRBJ2-7 | NA | TRBV7-3 | NA
TGTGCCAGCAGTGGGGACAGGGGGCGAAGTCCCTACACCTTC | CASSGDRGRSPYTF | TRBJ1-2 | NA | TRBV2 | TRBD1
TGTGCCAGCAGCTCCACCGGGACTGGGAACACTGAAGCTTTCTTT | CASSSTGTGNTEAFF | TRBJ1-1 | NA | TRBV7-8 | NA
TGTGCCTCCGATATGCGATACAATGAGCAGTTCTTC | CASDMRYNEQFF | TRBJ2-1 | NA | TRBV6-5 | NA
TGCGCCAGCAGCCAAGGAGAGGGCTCCGGGGCCAACGTCCTGACTTTC | CASSQGEGSGANVLTF | TRBJ2-6 | NA | TRBV4-1 | NA
TGCAGCGTTTCACCCGGGAGTAAGTCAGCTTTCTTT | CSVSPGSKSAFF | TRBJ1-1 | NA | TRBV29-1 | NA
TGTGCCAGCAGCTTACTCGGTGTAGTTAATTCACCCCTCCACTTT | CASSLLGVVNSPLHF | TRBJ1-6 | NA | TRBV7-2 | NA
TGTGCCTGGAGCCCATTCTTGGACAGCTCTGGAAACACCATATATTTT | CAWSPFLDSSGNTIYF | TRBJ1-3 | few | TRBV30 | NA